This passage covers 32 T cell receptor beta chains from one sample sequenced in a study of blood T cell repertoires in COVID-19. Profiled with immunoSEQ multiplex PCR; TCRdb holds only in-frame clones, not every one. This table has almost 200,000 clones, 86% appearing once. Specimen: peripheral blood. The receptors shown here come from a woman in her 70s with acute or convalescent COVID-19.

This clone showed up just a few times. The chain links TRBV4-1 to TRBJ1-2; 9 nucleotides line up with TRBD1. CDR1 is MGHRA, CDR2 YSYEKL, per germline. The V segment lost 7 bases and the J segment 3 bases; nucleotides outside the gene matches: 9. CDR3 length equals 15 residues. The chain's CDR3 is CASMAPGQGDYGYTF. The CDR3 coding sequence is TGCGCCAGCATGGCCCCGGGACAGGGAGACTATGGCTACACCTTC.

The J gene is TRBJ2-7, the V gene TRBV6-1; tentatively, D is TRBD1 (5 bases). Germline V gives CDR1 MNHNS, CDR2 SASEGT. Trimming removed 0 bases from V and 8 bases from J, with 11 bases in between. The CDR3 has 13 residues. The CDR3, as DNA: TGTGCCAGCAGTGAAGCGCAGGGTGGCAAGCAGTACTTC. It encodes CASSEAQGGKQYF.

The chain recombines TRBV28 with TRBJ2-7, with 14 bases identical to TRBD2. V was clipped by 4 bases and J by 3 bases; unmatched bases: 8. Looked up from germline, CDR1 is MDHEN and CDR2 is SYDVKM. The CDR3 length is 17 residues. Written as DNA, the CDR3 is TGTGCCAGCAGTTCCCAGACTAGCGGGAGGGTAAACTACGAGCAGTACTTC. This gives the protein CASSSQTSGRVNYEQYF.

V gene TRBV10-1 combines with J gene TRBJ2-7; the match to TRBD1 covers 9 bases. CDR3 length: 15 amino acids. Germline V gives CDR1 WNHNN, CDR2 SYGVQD (reference sequence). J lost 3 bases, V lost 3 bases, and 6 bases had no gene match. CDR3 sequence reads: CASSDPGTGNYEQYF. DNA of the CDR3: TGCGCCAGCAGTGATCCCGGGACAGGGAACTACGAGCAGTACTTC.

The rearrangement joins TRBV7-9 to TRBJ2-3; 10 nucleotides line up with TRBD1. This CDR3 is 15 amino acids long. Looked up from germline, CDR1 is SEHNR and CDR2 is FQNEAQ (reference sequence). J gave up 3 bases and V 2 bases, and 2 bases lay outside the gene matches. DNA of the CDR3: TGTGCCAGCAGCTTATGGGGACAGGGGACAGATACGCAGTATTTT. It codes for CASSLWGQGTDTQYF.

The chain recombines TRBV6-6 with TRBJ2-7; 9 bases are a match to TRBD1. The CDR3 consists of 15 residues. CDR1 MNHNY and CDR2 SVGAGI come from the germline V gene (reference sequence). Trimming took 6 bases from V and 5 from J; bases not matched to a gene: 11. The CDR3 nucleotides are TGTGCCAGCAGCCAGTGGACAGGGGCGCGGGACGAGCAGTACTTC. This sequence encodes CASSQWTGARDEQYF.

This clone was detected a few times. The rearrangement links TRBV6-5 to TRBJ1-3, with 10 positions matching TRBD1. This CDR3 has 15 amino acids. J gave up 6 bases and V 6 bases, and 8 bases lay outside the gene matches. Germline V lookup: CDR1 MNHEY, CDR2 SVGAGI. Here the CDR3 DNA reads TGTGCCAGCAGATGGGACAGGGGACTTGTAAACACCATATATTTT. Translated, it gives CASRWDRGLVNTIYF.

CDR3 in DNA: TGCAGCGCCCGGACCGACAGAGAGACCCAGTACTTC. It translates to CSARTDRETQYF. This chain links TRBV29-1 with TRBJ2-5; D is possibly TRBD1 (5 bases). V was clipped by 7 bases and J by 4 bases, with 13 bases between them. The CDR3 consists of 12 residues. Germline-derived CDR1 and CDR2 are SQVTM and ANQGSEA. The whole variable domain, remainder taken from reference TRBV29-1 and TRBJ2-5, is SAVISQKPSRDICQRGTSLTIQCQVDSQVTMMFWYRQQPGQSLTLIATANQGSEATYESGFVIDKFPISRPNLTFSTLTVSNMSPEDSSIYLCSARTDRETQYFGPGTRLLVL.

This sequence joins TRBV25-1 and TRBJ2-3; TRBD1 is a possible D gene (5 bases). This CDR3 contains 15 residues. CDR1 is MGHDK, CDR2 SYGVNS, per germline. Trimming took 9 bases from V and 4 from J, leaving 20 bases between them. CDR3 sequence reads: CASQEPSGFPDTQYF. In DNA form, the CDR3 reads TGTGCCAGTCAAGAACCCTCAGGGTTCCCAGATACGCAGTATTTT.

The rearrangement uses TRBV6-7 and TRBJ1-3; maybe TRBD1 (5 bases). TRBV6-7 has ORF status, its function being uncertain. CDR3 length equals 17 residues. Trimming cost V 2 bases and J 0 bases, with 14 bases left between them. CDR3 amino acids: CASSYRLRQSSGNTIYF. The DNA of the CDR3 is TGTGCCAGCAGTTACCGTTTAAGACAGTCCTCTGGAAACACCATATATTTT.

The chain has TRBV28 and TRBJ1-5; no definite D call. Trimming took off 6 bases at V and 0 bases at J, with 15 bases between the two ends. In germline, CDR1 is MDHEN, CDR2 SYDVKM. This CDR3 region has 16 residues. CDR3: CASRVSGLFSNQPQHF. CDR3 bases: TGTGCCAGCAGGGTATCTGGGCTATTTAGCAATCAGCCCCAGCATTTT.

The V call is TRBV5-1, the J call TRBJ1-6, with 11 bases fitting TRBD1. CDR1 is SGHRS and CDR2 is YFSETQ in the germline V gene. V dropped 3 bases and J dropped 12; count of bases not matched to a gene: 14. The CDR3 loop spans 17 amino acids. CDR3 in amino acids: CASSSGQGVSVSLPLHF. CDR3 nucleotides: TGCGCCAGCAGCTCGGGACAGGGGGTCTCTGTGTCCTTACCCCTCCACTTT.

The chain combines TRBV2 with TRBJ2-5, with D possibly TRBD1 on 5 matching bases. Germline V gene lookup returns CDR1 SNHLY and CDR2 FYNNEI. The CDR3 runs 13 residues. With 4 bases removed from V and 3 bases from J, the gap between germline ends came to 9 bases. DNA of the CDR3: TGTGCCAGCAGTGGAATAGGGGAAGAGACCCAGTACTTC. Its translation is CASSGIGEETQYF.

Comment on this clone: This sample includes further DNA sequences coding for the same CDR3. The CDR3 spells CASSLGTGSPYEQYF. DNA for the CDR3: TGTGCCAGCAGCTTGGGAACAGGGAGCCCCTACGAGCAGTACTTC. The chain combines TRBV5-4 with TRBJ2-7; maybe TRBD1 (6 bases). Trimming cost V 0 bases and J 2 bases, with 12 bases left between them. The V gene's germline CDR1 is SGHNT and CDR2 YYREEE (reference sequence). CDR3 length equals 15 residues.

The rearrangement joins TRBV7-9 to TRBJ2-3, with TRBD2 matching 15 bases. The CDR3 extends over 19 amino acids. CDR1 SEHNR and CDR2 FQNEAQ come from the germline V gene (reference sequence). The V gene end was trimmed by 5 bases and the J gene end by 1 base; junction bases not matched to a gene: 10. CDR3 coding DNA: TGTGCCAGCAGCGGTGGGACTAGCGGGGGGACAGGGGGCACAGATACGCAGTATTTT. Its protein product is CASSGGTSGGTGGTDTQYF.

The chain carries TRBV2 and TRBJ2-1; TRBD2 is a possible D gene (6 bases). The CDR3 runs 13 residues. Germline V gene data show CDR1 as SNHLY and CDR2 as FYNNEI. Between the trimmed V and J ends, which lost 6 bases and 4 bases, there was a span of 10 bases. The CDR3 here is CASREGSYNEQFF. The CDR3, as DNA: TGTGCCAGCAGGGAGGGGAGTTACAATGAGCAGTTCTTC.

The chain joins TRBV28 to TRBJ1-5; TRBD1 aligns across 8 bases. Germline loops: CDR1 MDHEN, CDR2 SYDVKM. Unmatched junction bases numbered 3, after V lost 5 bases and J lost 6 bases. The CDR3 extends over 13 amino acids. The CDR3 loop is CASSRDRSQPQHF. DNA of the CDR3: TGTGCCAGCAGTAGGGACAGGTCTCAGCCCCAGCATTTT.

The chain uses TRBV24-1 and TRBJ2-3; a possible D gene is TRBD1 (6 bases). The CDR3 has 16 amino acids. V was shortened by 3 bases and J by 1 base, with 13 bases between the two germline ends. From germline, CDR1 is KGHDR and CDR2 SFDVKD. The CDR3 spells CATSDPGESGTDTQYF. As DNA, the CDR3 is TGTGCCACCAGTGATCCAGGGGAATCTGGCACAGATACGCAGTATTTT.

The V call is TRBV3-1 (or the pseudogene TRBV3-2), the J call TRBJ1-1; the match to TRBD1 covers 8 bases. The V and J ends lost 5 bases and 5 bases, in that order; junction bases with no gene match: 7. Per the germline V gene, CDR1 is LGHDT and CDR2 is YNNKEL (reference sequence). The CDR3 is made up of 14 amino acids. The CDR3 region is CASSYGQGRTEAFF. The CDR3 DNA follows: TGTGCCAGCAGCTACGGACAGGGAAGGACTGAAGCTTTCTTT.

The rearrangement uses TRBV11-2 and TRBJ1-2, with D uncertain. The CDR3 is made up of 15 amino acids. Germline values: CDR1 SGHAT, CDR2 FQNNGV. V lost 1 base and J 0 bases, leaving 9 bases between the germline ends. The CDR3 nucleotides are TGTGCCAGCAGCTTAGGGAGCTATACTAACTATGGCTACACCTTC. It encodes CASSLGSYTNYGYTF. Combining the CDR3 with reference TRBV11-2 and TRBJ1-2 gives the whole variable domain EAGVAQSPRYKIIEKRQSVAFWCNPISGHATLYWYQQILGQGPKLLIQFQNNGVVDDSQLPKDRFSAERLKGVDSTLKIQPAKLEDSAVYLCASSLGSYTNYGYTFGSGTRLTVV.

This clone has more than one count but fewer than ten. The J gene is TRBJ2-3, the V gene TRBV7-2; weak D call: TRBD1 (6 bases). The CDR3 is 16 residues long. V lost 5 bases to trimming and J lost 2 bases, with 17 bases between them. The V gene's germline CDR1 is SGHTA and CDR2 FQGNSA. The CDR3 reads CASSTRQVLLTDTQYF. In DNA, the CDR3 is TGTGCCAGCAGCACTCGACAGGTCCTTCTCACAGATACGCAGTATTTT.

The rearrangement joins TRBV2 to TRBJ2-7; no definite D call. Germline V gene data show CDR1 as SNHLY and CDR2 as FYNNEI. CDR3 length: 14 amino acids. The V end was cut by 4 bases, the J end by 0 bases, with 10 bases between. The CDR3 sequence: CASSGTLLSYEQYF. DNA of the CDR3: TGTGCCAGCAGTGGTACTCTACTCTCCTACGAGCAGTACTTC.

V is TRBV18 and J is TRBJ1-1; D not certain. The CDR3 has 15 amino acids. Germline V gene sequence: CDR1 KGHSH, CDR2 LQKENI. V was cut by 4 bases and J by 4 bases, with 16 bases left in between. The CDR3 DNA reads TGTGCCAGCTCACGGTCCAATGGAGGAAGCACTGAAGCTTTCTTT. It specifies CASSRSNGGSTEAFF.

The chain links TRBV5-1 to TRBJ1-4; 10 positions agree with TRBD1. There are 15 residues in the CDR3. Germline V gene sequence: CDR1 SGHRS, CDR2 YFSETQ. The J segment lost 7 bases and the V segment lost 1 base, leaving 4 bases of the junction unmatched. The CDR3 bases are TGCGCCAGCAGCTTGACGGACAGGGGGGGTGAAAAACTGTTTTTT. This gives the protein CASSLTDRGGEKLFF. Together with reference TRBV5-1 and TRBJ1-4, the CDR3 gives the full variable domain: KAGVTQTPRYLIKTRGQQVTLSCSPISGHRSVSWYQQTPGQGLQFLFEYFSETQRNKGNFPGRFSGRQFSNSRSEMNVSTLELGDSALYLCASSLTDRGGEKLFFGSGTQLSVL.

This rearrangement joins TRBV20-1 to TRBJ1-4, with D unclear. Germline V gives CDR1 DFQATT, CDR2 SNEGSKA (reference sequence). The V gene lost 6 bases and the J gene lost 5 bases, with 7 bases spanning the gap. The CDR3 spans 11 residues. The chain's CDR3 is CSALINEKLFF. CDR3 coding DNA: TGCAGTGCCTTAATAAATGAAAAACTGTTTTTT.

The chain recombines TRBV6-5 with TRBJ2-7; D uncertain. Looked up from germline, CDR1 is MNHEY and CDR2 is SVGAGI. The CDR3 runs 12 residues. V lost 7 bases to trimming and J lost 0 bases, with 7 bases between them. The CDR3 here is CASTRDSYEQYF. Written as DNA, the CDR3 is TGTGCCAGCACCCGCGACTCCTACGAGCAGTACTTC.

The chain couples TRBV15 to TRBJ1-2; TRBD1 aligns across 10 bases. Trimming at V came to 1 base and at J to 4 bases, leaving 0 bases not matched to a gene. The CDR3 is 14 residues long. Per germline, CDR1 LNHNV and CDR2 YYDKDF (reference sequence). CDR3 loop: CATSRGQGAYGYTF. The CDR3 coding sequence is TGTGCCACCAGCAGAGGACAGGGGGCCTATGGCTACACCTTC.

V gene TRBV28 combines with J gene TRBJ2-7; 8 bases line up with TRBD2. Germline loops: CDR1 MDHEN, CDR2 SYDVKM. CDR3 length: 15 amino acids. The V segment lost 4 bases and the J segment 4 bases; nucleotides outside the gene matches: 9. The CDR3 is CASSSPSGSSYEQYF. DNA of the CDR3: TGTGCCAGCAGTTCCCCAAGCGGGAGTAGTTACGAGCAGTACTTC.

The genes are TRBV7-9 and TRBJ2-1; TRBD1 aligns across 7 bases. The germline V gene encodes CDR1 SEHNR and CDR2 FQNEAQ (reference sequence). This CDR3 has 14 residues. After removal of 4 bases from V and 7 bases from J, the junction contained 7 bases not matched to a gene. This CDR3 reads CASSWGQPRNEQFF. The CDR3 DNA is TGTGCCAGCAGCTGGGGACAGCCGAGGAATGAGCAGTTCTTC.

The rearrangement uses TRBV2 and TRBJ2-7; D perhaps matches TRBD1 (6 bases). The germline CDR1 and CDR2 sequences are SNHLY and FYNNEI. The CDR3 totals 13 residues. The V gene lost 6 bases and the J gene lost 3 bases, with 12 bases spanning the gap. The DNA for the CDR3 is TGTGCCAGCAGCGTTCTCAGGGGCTACGAGCAGTACTTC. Its protein is CASSVLRGYEQYF.

This sequence joins TRBV9 and TRBJ2-2; 13 bases align to TRBD2. The CDR3 has 16 amino acids. From germline, CDR1 is SGDLS and CDR2 YYNGEE. The trim removed 0 bases at V and 8 bases at J, leaving 4 bases unmatched. The CDR3 DNA sequence: TGTGCCAGCAGCGTAGCGACTAGCGGGAGGTTAGGGGAGCTGTTTTTT. It is translated as CASSVATSGRLGELFF. Full variable domain (rest looked up from reference TRBV9 and TRBJ2-2): DSGVTQTPKHLITATGQRVTLRCSPRSGDLSVYWYQQSLDQGLQFLIQYYNGEERAKGNILERFSAQQFPDLHSELNLSSLELGDSALYFCASSVATSGRLGELFFGEGSRLTVL.

The chain recombines TRBV21-1 with TRBJ1-5; the D call in the table, TRBD1, was not verified against the DNA. TRBV21-1 is a listed pseudogene. CDR3 length: 18 amino acids. CDR3 nucleotide sequence: TGTGCCAGCAGCAAAGCAGGGGGTTTCCAAGCCCCTAATCAGCCCCAGCATTTT. It translates to CASSKAGGFQAPNQPQHF.